The sequence of this T cell receptor (beta chain) was determined in a study of long-term antiretroviral therapy in people with HIV. Version v3.0 of the immunoSEQ assay ran at survey level. The method was immunoSEQ multiplex PCR; TCRdb's version includes in-frame clones alone and lacks a portion of them. Counted here are around 14,000 clones, 75% to 85% occurring once; the ten biggest clones make up roughly 18%. Each HIV participant was treated in the United States. This clone was counted once. Antigen specificity is unknown. Trimming removed 4 bases at V and 4 bases at J, with 14 bases between. The CDR3 extends over 16 amino acids. Germline V gene sequence: CDR1 SNHLY, CDR2 FYNNEI. Study-wide findings and caveats: No data on ART adherence, viral resistance or therapy changes.

This clonotype was obtained from a man in his forties with HIV. The rearrangement joins TRBV2 to TRBJ2-6, with D unresolved. Material: unsorted PBMCs, obtained 1.3 years before starting antiretroviral therapy. In DNA, the CDR3 is TGTGCCAGCAGTGTAACCCCTGAAGACGGGGCCAACGTCCTGACTTTC. Protein sequence: CASSVTPEDGANVLTF.